Here is one T cell receptor beta chain with its context. Germline assignment: CDR1 GTSNPN and CDR2 SVGIG (reference sequence). This CDR3 has 14 residues. V was trimmed by 8 bases and J by 7 bases, leaving 20 bases between them. The data are from a study of cytomegalovirus exposure and HLA in healthy donors. Produced via immunoSEQ multiplex PCR; TCRdb's table is partial and in-frame only. The sample consists of 150,000 to 200,000 clones, approximately 86% of them appearing once. Sequencing was done on a sample of PBMCs. This sequence originates from a man aged 30 to 39 in good health and CMV-seropositive. This chain uses TRBV30 with TRBJ1-4; D not certain. In DNA, the CDR3 is TGTGCCGTCCGAAATCAGGTCGGGATTGAAAAACTGTTTTTT. It is translated as CAVRNQVGIEKLFF.